One and the same sample provided the 27 T cell receptor beta chains below, sequenced in a study of patients and donors after allogeneic stem cell transplantation. TCRdb passed the RT-PCR reads through MiXCR, listing each CDR3 protein once. The table includes 410,000 or so distinct CDR3 sequences, roughly 17% detected once. Sequenced material: blood, either unsorted or a sorted T cell fraction (not recorded which). The receptors were sampled from a human donor who was either an allogeneic HSCT recipient or a stem cell or donor lymphocyte infusion donor (not recorded which). It is not recorded whose cells these are; they may come from a transplant donor.

This clonotype occurred a few times. This chain joins TRBV5-1 and TRBJ2-7; unclear D gene. Germline CDR1 and CDR2: SGHRS and YFSETQ. V was trimmed by 0 bases and J by 7 bases, leaving 17 bases between them. CDR3 length equals 15 residues. This chain's CDR3 is CASSLAVGRTEEQYF. The CDR3 DNA sequence: TGCGCCAGCAGCTTGGCCGTCGGACGTACGGAGGAGCAGTACTTC.

This clonotype was counted a few times. The chain combines TRBV28 with TRBJ2-7, with a weak D call TRBD2 (5 bases). Trimming took 3 bases from V and 2 from J, leaving 11 bases between them. Per germline, CDR1 MDHEN and CDR2 SYDVKM. The CDR3 sequence is 14 residues long. The CDR3, as DNA: TGTGCCAGCAGTTTGGGGTCGGGAACCTACGAGCAGTACTTC. It specifies CASSLGSGTYEQYF. Based on the CDR3 plus reference TRBV28 and TRBJ2-7, the full variable domain is DVKVTQSSRYLVKRTGEKVFLECVQDMDHENMFWYRQDPGLGLRLIYFSYDVKMKEKGDIPEGYSVSREKKERFSLILESASTNQTSMYLCASSLGSGTYEQYFGPGTRLTVT.

V gene TRBV2 combines with J gene TRBJ2-1; 10 bases align to TRBD2. Trimming cost V 11 bases and J 8 bases; bases outside gene matches: 9. Germline CDR1 reads SNHLY; CDR2 reads FYNNEI. The CDR3 is made up of 13 amino acids. CDR3 residues: CARRVAGGDEQFF. CDR3 DNA sequence: TGTGCCCGGAGGGTAGCGGGAGGCGATGAGCAGTTCTTC.

The chain employs TRBV30 and TRBJ1-4, with D possibly TRBD1 on 6 matching bases. The CDR3 has 14 amino acids. V was pared by 2 bases and J by 6 bases, with 13 bases between. Looked up from germline, CDR1 is GTSNPN and CDR2 is SVGIG (reference sequence). CDR3 amino acids: CAWSSWGGDEKLFF. CDR3 nucleotide sequence: TGTGCCTGGAGTAGTTGGGGGGGCGATGAAAAACTGTTTTTT.

This clonotype has a count of ten or more. The rearrangement uses TRBV24-1 and TRBJ2-1; D is perhaps TRBD1 (5 bases). Germline CDR1 KGHDR, CDR2 SFDVKD. The germline V and J ends were trimmed by 6 bases and 10 bases, with 27 bases remaining between them. The CDR3 is made up of 17 amino acids. CDR3 DNA: TGTGCCACCAGTACCCACCGTAGGCAGTCCAGGGTTGGCGAGCAGTTCTTC. This codes for CATSTHRRQSRVGEQFF.

This rearrangement joins TRBV24-1 to TRBJ2-1; the D gene could be TRBD1 or TRBD2 (5 bases each). Trimming shortened V by 0 bases and J by 9 bases, and 17 bases separated the two germline ends. This CDR3 is 16 amino acids long. Looked up from germline, CDR1 is KGHDR and CDR2 is SFDVKD. Written as DNA, the CDR3 is TGTGCCACCAGTGATTTGCCTAGCAGGACTCAGGGTGAGCAGTTCTTC. Its translation: CATSDLPSRTQGEQFF.

The rearrangement joins TRBV6-4 to TRBJ2-3, with 8 positions matching TRBD2. The CDR3 spans 17 residues. Per germline, CDR1 MRHNA and CDR2 SNTAGT. After removal of 2 bases from V and 7 bases from J, the junction contained 14 bases not matched to a gene. CDR3 sequence: CASSDPPASGSSNTQYF. In DNA form, the CDR3 reads TGTGCCAGCAGTGACCCCCCGGCTAGCGGGTCTTCGAATACGCAGTATTTT.

This clonotype showed up many times. The gene calls are TRBV10-3 and TRBJ2-1; 9 positions match TRBD2. V trimming: 6 bases; J trimming: 4 bases; junction bases outside the gene matches: 7. The CDR3 extends over 15 amino acids. Germline V gives CDR1 ENHRY, CDR2 SYGVKD. DNA for the CDR3: TGTGCCATCAGACCTGGACTAGCGCTGTACAATGAGCAGTTCTTC. Translating gives CAIRPGLALYNEQFF.

This clonotype was seen a handful of times. Written as DNA, the CDR3 is TGCAGTGCTAGAATACCGACAGGGAGCAGGAATCAGCCCCAGCATTTT. It specifies CSARIPTGSRNQPQHF. The chain combines TRBV20-1 with TRBJ1-5; 7 positions agree with TRBD1. CDR1 and CDR2 from the germline V gene are DFQATT and SNEGSKA (reference sequence). Trimming at V came to 2 bases and at J to 4 bases, leaving 11 bases not matched to a gene. This CDR3 region has 16 residues.

The genes are TRBV7-8 and TRBJ1-1, with D hard to call. V gave up 6 bases and J gave up 0 bases, with 17 bases separating them. The CDR3 covers 16 residues. The germline CDR1 and CDR2 sequences are SGHVS and FQNEAQ. CDR3 bases: TGTGCCAGCAGGCTAACGGCCTCCGCCATGAACACTGAAGCTTTCTTT. As protein: CASRLTASAMNTEAFF. The full variable domain, with the rest looked up from reference TRBV7-8 and TRBJ1-1, is GAGVSQSPRYKVAKRGQDVALRCDPISGHVSLFWYQQALGQGPEFLTYFQNEAQLDKSGLPSDRFFAERPEGSVSTLKIQRTQQEDSAVYLCASRLTASAMNTEAFFGQGTRLTVV.

This clonotype was recorded many times. The genes are TRBV9 and TRBJ2-2; 7 bases are a match to TRBD2. Germline V gene lookup returns CDR1 SGDLS and CDR2 YYNGEE. The V segment lost 0 bases and the J segment 0 bases; nucleotides outside the gene matches: 2. There are 16 residues in the CDR3. The CDR3 bases are TGTGCCAGCAGCGTAGTCGGGACTACGAACACCGGGGAGCTGTTTTTT. Translated: CASSVVGTTNTGELFF.

This chain links TRBV20-1 with TRBJ1-5, with TRBD1 identical over 10 bases. From germline, CDR1 is DFQATT and CDR2 SNEGSKA (reference sequence). V gave up 3 bases and J gave up 5 bases; unmatched junction bases: 4. The CDR3 runs 14 residues. CDR3 in amino acids: CSASLGQGHQPQHF. CDR3 nucleotide sequence: TGCAGTGCTAGTCTGGGACAGGGGCATCAGCCCCAGCATTTT.

This clonotype was observed a few times. The rearrangement uses TRBV5-6 and TRBJ2-3; 10 nucleotides line up with TRBD2. This CDR3 is 17 amino acids long. Trimming at V came to 4 bases and at J to 2 bases, leaving 10 bases not matched to a gene. Germline loops: CDR1 SGHDT, CDR2 YYEEEE. This chain's CDR3 is CASSLLAGGNNTDTQYF. The CDR3 DNA sequence: TGTGCCAGCAGCCTTTTAGCGGGGGGAAACAACACAGATACGCAGTATTTT.

A few counts support this clonotype. V gene TRBV4-3 combines with J gene TRBJ2-7, with TRBD2 identical over 12 bases. CDR1 and CDR2 (germline): LGHNA, YSLEER. Unmatched junction bases numbered 11, after V lost 6 bases and J lost 2 bases. CDR3 length: 17 residues. CDR3 loop: CASSPGASGGAAYEQYF. The CDR3 bases are TGCGCCAGCAGTCCTGGTGCTAGCGGGGGGGCCGCCTACGAGCAGTACTTC.

This clonotype was detected many times. The chain couples TRBV2 to TRBJ2-3, with D possibly being TRBD1 (6 bases). CDR1 is SNHLY and CDR2 is FYNNEI in the germline V gene. This CDR3 has 15 amino acids. The V end was cut by 6 bases, the J end by 3 bases, with 16 bases between. The CDR3 reads CASSLRGDETDTQYF. CDR3 sequence (DNA): TGTGCCAGCAGCCTCAGGGGTGACGAGACAGATACGCAGTATTTT.

The CDR3 loop reads CASSQDEGLAGQYF. In DNA form, the CDR3 reads TGTGCCAGCAGCCAAGATGAAGGCCTCGCCGGGCAGTACTTC. This chain uses TRBV4-2 with TRBJ2-7; D not certain. The V gene lost 0 bases and the J gene lost 9 bases, with 15 bases spanning the gap. CDR1 and CDR2 (germline): LGHNA, YNFKEQ. The CDR3 has 14 residues.

V is TRBV19 and J is TRBJ2-5; 13 nucleotides align to TRBD2. The CDR3 has 15 amino acids. Unmatched junction bases numbered 5, after V lost 5 bases and J lost 5 bases. Germline lookup yields CDR1 LNHDA and CDR2 SQIVND (reference sequence). DNA of the CDR3: TGTGCCAGTAGTCCTAAGACTAGCGGGAGGGAGACCCAGTACTTC. Protein sequence: CASSPKTSGRETQYF.

This clonotype was counted a few times. The chain combines TRBV9 with TRBJ2-1, with 10 bases aligning to TRBD2. Germline-derived CDR1 and CDR2 are SGDLS and YYNGEE. This CDR3 contains 16 residues. V trimming: 0 bases; J trimming: 12 bases; junction bases outside the gene matches: 12. CDR3 region: CASSVGSLAGALLQFF. The CDR3 region has the DNA TGTGCCAGCAGCGTAGGAAGTCTAGCGGGAGCCCTTTTGCAGTTCTTC.

The chain carries TRBV20-1 and TRBJ1-2; D perhaps matches TRBD1 (5 bases). CDR1 and CDR2 (germline): DFQATT, SNEGSKA (reference sequence). CDR3 size: 13 residues. The V end lost 6 bases, the J end lost 3 bases, and 14 bases lay between the germline ends. CDR3 loop: CSARGRADYGYTF. CDR3 bases: TGCAGTGCCCGGGGGAGGGCTGACTATGGCTACACCTTC.

V gene TRBV5-1 combines with J gene TRBJ2-1; maybe TRBD1 (6 bases). CDR3 length: 13 amino acids. Germline assignment: CDR1 SGHRS and CDR2 YFSETQ. Between the trimmed V and J ends, which lost 8 bases and 6 bases, there was a span of 15 bases. The CDR3 is CASKGQPFNEQFF. DNA of the CDR3: TGCGCCAGTAAAGGACAGCCGTTCAATGAGCAGTTCTTC.

There are a few counts of this clonotype. The rearrangement links TRBV5-5 to TRBJ1-4; D is unclear. V was shortened by 3 bases and J by 0 bases, with 6 bases between the two germline ends. Per germline, CDR1 SGHKS and CDR2 YYEKEE (reference sequence). This CDR3 comprises 14 residues. For the CDR3, the DNA is TGTGCCAGCAGCTCAGGAACAACTAATGAAAAACTGTTTTTT. Its protein is CASSSGTTNEKLFF.

This clonotype was detected only a few times. The rearrangement links TRBV11-1 to TRBJ2-1, with TRBD2 as a possible D gene (5 bases). Germline V gives CDR1 SGHAT, CDR2 FQDESV (reference sequence). Trimming stripped 4 bases from V and 8 bases from J, with 15 bases between. The CDR3 loop spans 14 amino acids. In DNA, the CDR3 is TGTGCCAGCAGCTCCCGGAGCCGGCGGGATGAGCAGTTCTTC. It specifies CASSSRSRRDEQFF.

The chain recombines TRBV27 with TRBJ2-5, with D hard to call. CDR1 is MNHEY and CDR2 is SMNVEV in the germline V gene (reference sequence). Trimming stripped 6 bases from V and 5 bases from J, with 13 bases between. CDR3 length: 13 amino acids. CDR3 bases: TGTGCCAGCAGCTTCTACCTTGGGGAGACCCAGTACTTC. As protein: CASSFYLGETQYF.

This rearrangement joins TRBV20-1 to TRBJ2-7; 7 nucleotides match TRBD1. The CDR3 sequence is 14 residues long. Unmatched junction bases numbered 4, after V lost 2 bases and J lost 0 bases. The germline CDR1 and CDR2 sequences are DFQATT and SNEGSKA (reference sequence). The CDR3 DNA reads TGCAGTGCTAGATCGACAGGGTCCTCCTACGAGCAGTACTTC. Amino acid sequence: CSARSTGSSYEQYF.

The rearrangement joins TRBV3-1 to TRBJ2-4; no firm D call. The CDR3 sequence is 16 residues long. V was pared by 4 bases and J by 8 bases, with 21 bases between. CDR1 LGHDT and CDR2 YNNKEL come from the germline V gene (reference sequence). The CDR3 sequence is CASSPNWATREDIQYF. CDR3 nucleotides: TGTGCCAGCAGCCCCAACTGGGCGACCCGCGAGGACATTCAGTACTTC. The full variable domain, completed using reference TRBV3-1 and TRBJ2-4, is DTAVSQTPKYLVTQMGNDKSIKCEQNLGHDTMYWYKQDSKKFLKIMFSYNNKELIINETVPNRFSPKSPDKAHLNLHINSLELGDSAVYFCASSPNWATREDIQYFGAGTRLSVL.

This clonotype turned up a few times. V usage is TRBV20-1 and J usage is TRBJ2-7, with 8 nucleotides matching TRBD2. CDR3 length: 14 amino acids. Germline V gives CDR1 DFQATT, CDR2 SNEGSKA (reference sequence). After removal of 2 bases from V and 6 bases from J, the junction contained 9 bases not matched to a gene. In DNA, the CDR3 is TGCAGTGCTAGACCGGGACTAGGGGTCTCCGAGCAGTACTTC. It specifies CSARPGLGVSEQYF.

The V and J genes are TRBV12-1 and TRBJ2-1; the tabulated D call, TRBD2, remains unverified against the DNA. TRBV12-1 is a recognized pseudogene. The CDR3 has 19 amino acids. This CDR3 reads CASSFVREGLGSSYNEQFF. Here the CDR3 DNA reads TGTGCCAGCAGCTTTGTACGGGAGGGCCTAGGAAGTTCCTACAATGAGCAGTTCTTC.